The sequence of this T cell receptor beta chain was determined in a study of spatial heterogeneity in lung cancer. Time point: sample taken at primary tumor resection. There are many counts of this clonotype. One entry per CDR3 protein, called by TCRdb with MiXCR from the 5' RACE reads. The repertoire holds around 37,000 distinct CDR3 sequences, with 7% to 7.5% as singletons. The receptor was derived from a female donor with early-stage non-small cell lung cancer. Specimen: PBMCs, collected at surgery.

The CDR3 DNA reads as TGTGCCAGCAGCCCCATTTGGGGAGGGGGTGAGCAGTACTTC. It encodes CASSPIWGGGEQYF. The genes are TRBV3-1 and TRBJ2-7, with TRBD2 as a possible D gene (7 bases). The CDR3 extends over 14 amino acids. V was cut by 4 bases and J by 7 bases, with 17 bases left in between. Germline CDR1 reads LGHDT; CDR2 reads YNNKEL (reference sequence).